This T cell receptor (beta chain) was found in a study of shared clonotypes between healthy human individuals. Whole-study findings and limits: Only blood samples were collected, and tissue repertoires likely differ.

Details on this clone: Its specificity is unknown.

Looked up from germline, CDR1 is SEHNR and CDR2 is FQNEAQ (reference sequence). This CDR3 is 14 amino acids long. The V gene lost 5 bases and the J gene lost 5 bases, with 15 bases spanning the gap. Naive CD8 cells lacked CD45RO and underwent positive selection for CCR7, leaving out terminally differentiated effector memory CD45RA+ cells. The study enrolled healthy HIV-negative adults without recent acute infections or vaccinations as donors. Using immunoSEQ multiplex PCR, the repertoire was profiled, and TCRdb retains in-frame clones only, with some absent. The table has around 2,000,000 clones, about 95% seen once; the top ten hold more than 0.95%.

The clonotype originates from a man between 18 and 29 years old in good health. The chain combines TRBV7-9 with TRBJ1-2; perhaps TRBD1 as D (5 bases). Sequencing was done on a sample of naive CD8+ T cells sorted from blood. DNA of the CDR3: TGTGCCAGCAGCCAACCGGGGGGTGGGTATGGCTACACCTTC. Translating it yields CASSQPGGGYGYTF.